The 13 T cell receptor beta chains in this list originate from one sample, sequenced in a study of patients and donors after allogeneic stem cell transplantation. One entry per CDR3 protein results from TCRdb running MiXCR on the RT-PCR reads. The sample records around 200,000 distinct CDR3 sequences, more than 35% being singletons. The sequenced sample consisted of blood, either unsorted or a sorted T cell fraction (not recorded which). The source of these receptors is a human donor who was either an allogeneic HSCT recipient or a stem cell or donor lymphocyte infusion donor (not recorded which). It is not recorded whose cells these are; they may come from a transplant donor.

This chain connects TRBV9 to TRBJ1-1; the D gene is possibly TRBD1 (5 bases). The CDR3 runs 16 residues. Germline V gene sequence: CDR1 SGDLS, CDR2 YYNGEE. Between the trimmed V and J ends, which lost 0 bases and 0 bases, there was a span of 12 bases. As DNA, the CDR3 is TGTGCCAGCAGCGTAGGAGGGAAGGGGCTGAACACTGAAGCTTTCTTT. Amino acids: CASSVGGKGLNTEAFF. The entire variable domain, with the rest obtained from reference TRBV9 and TRBJ1-1, is as follows: DSGVTQTPKHLITATGQRVTLRCSPRSGDLSVYWYQQSLDQGLQFLIQYYNGEERAKGNILERFSAQQFPDLHSELNLSSLELGDSALYFCASSVGGKGLNTEAFFGQGTRLTVV.

The gene calls are TRBV7-9 and TRBJ1-2; 10 bases line up with TRBD1. V dropped 5 bases and J dropped 6; count of bases not matched to a gene: 0. The CDR3 has 12 amino acids. Germline V gene data show CDR1 as SEHNR and CDR2 as FQNEAQ (reference sequence). The CDR3 region has the DNA TGTGCCAGCAGCGGACAGGGGGATGGCTACACCTTC. It encodes CASSGQGDGYTF. Together with reference TRBV7-9 and TRBJ1-2, the CDR3 gives the full variable domain: DTGVSQNPRHKITKRGQNVTFRCDPISEHNRLYWYRQTLGQGPEFLTYFQNEAQLEKSRLLSDRFSAERPKGSFSTLEIQRTEQGDSAMYLCASSGQGDGYTFGSGTRLTVV.

The chain carries TRBV7-2 and TRBJ1-2, with D unclear. The CDR3 length is 14 residues. Trimming removed 1 base at V and 1 base at J, with 7 bases between. CDR1 is SGHTA and CDR2 is FQGNSA in the germline V gene. Written as DNA, the CDR3 is TGTGCCAGCAGCTTAGGAGAAGTTAACTATGGCTACACCTTC. Translated: CASSLGEVNYGYTF.

This rearrangement joins TRBV7-9 to TRBJ2-3; TRBD1 might be the D (6 bases). Germline V lookup: CDR1 SEHNR, CDR2 FQNEAQ (reference sequence). Trimming removed 3 bases from V and 0 bases from J, with 10 bases in between. The CDR3 loop spans 15 amino acids. The CDR3 DNA reads as TGTGCCAGCAGCTTGAGGACAGCTAGCACAGATACGCAGTATTTT. Encoded protein: CASSLRTASTDTQYF.

The V call is TRBV12-3 or TRBV12-4, the J call TRBJ1-1, with no clear D. Trimming shortened V by 3 bases and J by 0 bases, and 8 bases separated the two germline ends. CDR3 size: 14 residues. CDR3 sequence: CASSFGQVNTEAFF. The CDR3 DNA follows: TGTGCCAGCAGTTTTGGGCAGGTGAACACTGAAGCTTTCTTT.

The V and J genes are TRBV12-3 or TRBV12-4 and TRBJ2-1, with 8 bases fitting TRBD2. Trimming took 4 bases from V and 16 from J; bases not matched to a gene: 9. The CDR3 is 12 residues long. The CDR3 is CASSYTGTSRFF. In DNA, the CDR3 is TGTGCCAGCAGTTACACCGGGACTAGTCGCTTCTTC.

In its sample, this clonotype was seen a few times. The chain recombines TRBV12-3 or TRBV12-4 with TRBJ1-1, with no clear D. With 3 bases removed from V and 5 bases from J, the gap between germline ends came to 13 bases. The CDR3 contains 14 residues. The CDR3, as DNA: TGTGCCAGCAGTTTCCATATCAGGTTGACTGAAGCTTTCTTT. This encodes CASSFHIRLTEAFF.

This clonotype has just a few counts. The chain carries TRBV5-1 and TRBJ1-4; no clear D. The CDR3 sequence is 14 residues long. Trimming cost V 4 bases and J 7 bases, with 14 bases left between them. Germline CDR1 and CDR2: SGHRS and YFSETQ. The CDR3: CASSPGWGSEKLFF. The CDR3 nucleotides are TGCGCCAGCAGCCCGGGGTGGGGAAGTGAAAAACTGTTTTTT. The full variable domain, in which reference TRBV5-1 and TRBJ1-4 provide the parts outside the CDR3, is KAGVTQTPRYLIKTRGQQVTLSCSPISGHRSVSWYQQTPGQGLQFLFEYFSETQRNKGNFPGRFSGRQFSNSRSEMNVSTLELGDSALYLCASSPGWGSEKLFFGSGTQLSVL.

This clonotype was observed once. V and J are TRBV11-3 and TRBJ2-1, with 10 bases identical to TRBD1. The J segment lost 8 bases and the V segment lost 4 bases, leaving 8 bases of the junction unmatched. The CDR3 runs to 15 residues. CDR1 and CDR2 from the germline V gene are SGHNT and YENEEA. In nucleotides, the CDR3 is TGTGCCAGCAGCTCATGGGACAGGGGATCTGATGAGCAGTTCTTC. This gives the protein CASSSWDRGSDEQFF.

V gene TRBV6-4 combines with J gene TRBJ1-6; 8 nucleotides line up with TRBD1. The germline CDR1 and CDR2 sequences are MRHNA and SNTAGT. The J segment lost 8 bases and the V segment lost 4 bases, leaving 16 bases of the junction unmatched. The CDR3 loop spans 18 amino acids. CDR3 in DNA: TGTGCCAGCAGTGCCCAACCTTCCGGGACAGGACTCCATTCACCCCTCCACTTT. This sequence encodes CASSAQPSGTGLHSPLHF.

This clonotype was found a few times. This chain uses TRBV5-1 with TRBJ1-5; a possible D gene is TRBD1 (6 bases). CDR1 is SGHRS and CDR2 is YFSETQ in the germline V gene. Trimming removed 4 bases from V and 11 bases from J, with 16 bases in between. This CDR3 has 13 residues. The CDR3 reads CASSIEGVSAQHF. In DNA form, the CDR3 reads TGCGCCAGCAGCATAGAGGGGGTTTCGGCCCAGCATTTT.

This clonotype was seen a few times. The chain joins TRBV4-1 to TRBJ2-2; D perhaps matches TRBD1 (6 bases). The germline V and J ends were trimmed by 5 bases and 7 bases, with 17 bases remaining between them. CDR3 length: 15 residues. In germline, CDR1 is MGHRA, CDR2 YSYEKL. As DNA, the CDR3 is TGCGCCAGCAGCGGAAAAGGTCAGGGGAGCGGGGAGCTGTTTTTT. Translated: CASSGKGQGSGELFF.

This chain links TRBV12-3 or TRBV12-4 with TRBJ2-3; no definite D call. The CDR3 sequence is 13 residues long. V was trimmed by 5 bases and J by 4 bases, leaving 10 bases between them. The chain's CDR3 is CASSPLTSDTQYF. CDR3 nucleotides: TGTGCCAGCAGTCCCCTGACATCAGATACGCAGTATTTT.